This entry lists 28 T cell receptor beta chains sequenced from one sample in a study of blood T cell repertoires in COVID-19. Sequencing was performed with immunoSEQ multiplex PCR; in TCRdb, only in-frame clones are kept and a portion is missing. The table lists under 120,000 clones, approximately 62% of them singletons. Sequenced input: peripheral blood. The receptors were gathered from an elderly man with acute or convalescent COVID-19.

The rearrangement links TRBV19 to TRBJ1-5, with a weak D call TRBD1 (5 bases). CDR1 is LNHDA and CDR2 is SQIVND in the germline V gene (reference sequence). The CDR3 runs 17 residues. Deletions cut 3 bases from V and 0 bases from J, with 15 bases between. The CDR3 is CASSIWGGGDSNQPQHF. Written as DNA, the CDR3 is TGTGCCAGTAGTATTTGGGGTGGAGGGGATAGCAATCAGCCCCAGCATTTT.

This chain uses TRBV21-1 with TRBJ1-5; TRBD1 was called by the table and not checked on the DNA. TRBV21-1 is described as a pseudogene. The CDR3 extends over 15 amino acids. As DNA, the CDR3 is TGTGCCAGCAGCAAATTGGTTACACAGAATCAGCCCCAGCATTTT. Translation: CASSKLVTQNQPQHF.

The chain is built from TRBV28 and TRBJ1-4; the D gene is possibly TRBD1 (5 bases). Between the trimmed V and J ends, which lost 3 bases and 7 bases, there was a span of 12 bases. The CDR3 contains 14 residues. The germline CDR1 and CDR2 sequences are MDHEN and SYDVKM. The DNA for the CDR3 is TGTGCCAGCAGTTTCGCGGGGCCCGGTGAAAAACTGTTTTTT. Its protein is CASSFAGPGEKLFF.

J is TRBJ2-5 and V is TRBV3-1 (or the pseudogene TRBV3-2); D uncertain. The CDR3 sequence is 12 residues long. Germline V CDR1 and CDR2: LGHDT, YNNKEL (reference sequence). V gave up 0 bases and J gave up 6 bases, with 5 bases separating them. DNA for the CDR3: TGTGCCAGCAGCCAAGATAAAAAGACCCAGTACTTC. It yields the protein CASSQDKKTQYF.

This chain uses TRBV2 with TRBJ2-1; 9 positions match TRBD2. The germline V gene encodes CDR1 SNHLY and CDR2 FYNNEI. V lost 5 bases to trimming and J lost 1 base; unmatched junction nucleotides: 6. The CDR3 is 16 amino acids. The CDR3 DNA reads TGTGCCAGCAGTAAGAATAGCGGGAGTTCCTACAATGAGCAGTTCTTC. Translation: CASSKNSGSSYNEQFF.

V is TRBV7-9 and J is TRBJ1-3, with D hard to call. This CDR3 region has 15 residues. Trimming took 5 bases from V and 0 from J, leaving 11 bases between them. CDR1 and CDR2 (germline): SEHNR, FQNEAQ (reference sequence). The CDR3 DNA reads TGTGCCAGCAGCACGCCCAGCGTCTCTGGAAACACCATATATTTT. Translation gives CASSTPSVSGNTIYF.

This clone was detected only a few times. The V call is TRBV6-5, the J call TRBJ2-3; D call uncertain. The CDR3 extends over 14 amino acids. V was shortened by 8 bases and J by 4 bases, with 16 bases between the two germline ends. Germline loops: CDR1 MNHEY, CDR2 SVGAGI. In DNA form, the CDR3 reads TGTGCCAGCCGTAAGGCGGAGTTACCAGATACGCAGTATTTT. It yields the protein CASRKAELPDTQYF.

CDR3 loop: CASSQEPGQRTTGELFF. Written as DNA, the CDR3 is TGCGCCAGCAGCCAAGAACCGGGACAGCGAACGACCGGGGAGCTGTTTTTT. The chain has TRBV4-1 and TRBJ2-2; 7 nucleotides agree with TRBD1. V gave up 0 bases and J gave up 5 bases; unmatched junction bases: 9. Germline CDR1 and CDR2: MGHRA and YSYEKL. The CDR3 loop spans 17 amino acids.

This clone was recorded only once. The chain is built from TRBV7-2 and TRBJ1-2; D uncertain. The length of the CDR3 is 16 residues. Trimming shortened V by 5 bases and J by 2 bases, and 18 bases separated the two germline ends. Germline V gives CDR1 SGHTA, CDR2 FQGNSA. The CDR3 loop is CASSPKTFPSNYGYTF. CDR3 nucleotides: TGTGCCAGCAGCCCCAAGACTTTCCCGAGCAACTATGGCTACACCTTC.

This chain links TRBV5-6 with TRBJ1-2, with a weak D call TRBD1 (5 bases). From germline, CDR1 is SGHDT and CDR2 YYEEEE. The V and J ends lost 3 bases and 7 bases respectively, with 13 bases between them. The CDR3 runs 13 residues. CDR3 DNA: TGTGCCAGCAGCTACGAAGGGGAGGGTGGCTACACCTTC. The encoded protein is CASSYEGEGGYTF.

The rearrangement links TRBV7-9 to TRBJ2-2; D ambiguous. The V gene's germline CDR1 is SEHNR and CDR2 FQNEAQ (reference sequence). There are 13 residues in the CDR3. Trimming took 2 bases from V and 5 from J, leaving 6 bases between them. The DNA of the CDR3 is TGTGCCAGCAGCTTATACTTAACCGGGGAGCTGTTTTTT. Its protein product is CASSLYLTGELFF. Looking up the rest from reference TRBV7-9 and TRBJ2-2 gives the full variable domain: DTGVSQNPRHKITKRGQNVTFRCDPISEHNRLYWYRQTLGQGPEFLTYFQNEAQLEKSRLLSDRFSAERPKGSFSTLEIQRTEQGDSAMYLCASSLYLTGELFFGEGSRLTVL.

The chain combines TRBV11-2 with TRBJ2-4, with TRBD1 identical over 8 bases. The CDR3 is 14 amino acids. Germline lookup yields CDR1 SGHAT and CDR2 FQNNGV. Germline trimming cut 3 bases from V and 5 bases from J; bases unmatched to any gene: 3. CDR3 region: CASSLTGAQNIQYF. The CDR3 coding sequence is TGTGCCAGCAGCTTGACAGGGGCCCAAAACATTCAGTACTTC.

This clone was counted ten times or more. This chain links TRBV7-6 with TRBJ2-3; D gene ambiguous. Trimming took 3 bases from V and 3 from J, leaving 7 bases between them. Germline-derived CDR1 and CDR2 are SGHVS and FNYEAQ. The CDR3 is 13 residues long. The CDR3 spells CASSFTRTDTQYF. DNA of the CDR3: TGTGCCAGCAGCTTCACGAGAACAGATACGCAGTATTTT.

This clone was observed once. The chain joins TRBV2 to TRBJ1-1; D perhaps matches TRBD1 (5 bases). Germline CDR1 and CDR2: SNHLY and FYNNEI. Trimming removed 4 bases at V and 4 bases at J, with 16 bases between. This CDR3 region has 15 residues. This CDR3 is CASSVGEGGRTEAFF. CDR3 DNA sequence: TGTGCCAGCAGTGTAGGGGAGGGTGGGCGCACTGAAGCTTTCTTT.

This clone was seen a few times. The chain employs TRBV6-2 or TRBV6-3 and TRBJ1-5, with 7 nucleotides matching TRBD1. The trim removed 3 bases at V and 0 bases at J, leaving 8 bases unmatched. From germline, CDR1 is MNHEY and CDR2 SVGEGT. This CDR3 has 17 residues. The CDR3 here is CASSYLGQVYSNQPQHF. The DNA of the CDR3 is TGTGCCAGCAGTTATCTCGGACAGGTCTATAGCAATCAGCCCCAGCATTTT.

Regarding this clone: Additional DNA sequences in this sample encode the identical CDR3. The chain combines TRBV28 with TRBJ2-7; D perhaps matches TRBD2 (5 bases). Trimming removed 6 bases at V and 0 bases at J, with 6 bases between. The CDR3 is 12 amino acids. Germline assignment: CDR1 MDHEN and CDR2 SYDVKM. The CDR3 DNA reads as TGTGCCAGCAGACGGGGCTCCTACGAGCAGTACTTC. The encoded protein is CASRRGSYEQYF.

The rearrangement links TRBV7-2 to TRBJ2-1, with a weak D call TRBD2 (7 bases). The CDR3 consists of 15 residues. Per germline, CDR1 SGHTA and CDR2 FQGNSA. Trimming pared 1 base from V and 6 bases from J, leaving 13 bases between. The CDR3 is CASSLEGGRVNEQFF. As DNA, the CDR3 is TGTGCCAGCAGCTTAGAAGGGGGGAGGGTCAATGAGCAGTTCTTC. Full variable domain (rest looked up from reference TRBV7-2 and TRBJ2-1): GAGVSQSPSNKVTEKGKDVELRCDPISGHTALYWYRQSLGQGLEFLIYFQGNSAPDKSGLPSDRFSAERTGGSVSTLTIQRTQQEDSAVYLCASSLEGGRVNEQFFGPGTRLTVL.

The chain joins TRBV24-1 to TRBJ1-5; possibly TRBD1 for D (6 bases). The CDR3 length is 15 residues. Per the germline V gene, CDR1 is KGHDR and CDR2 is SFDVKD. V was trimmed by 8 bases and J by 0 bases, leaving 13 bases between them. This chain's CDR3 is CATMGHSSSNQPQHF. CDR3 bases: TGTGCCACCATGGGACACTCAAGTAGCAATCAGCCCCAGCATTTT.

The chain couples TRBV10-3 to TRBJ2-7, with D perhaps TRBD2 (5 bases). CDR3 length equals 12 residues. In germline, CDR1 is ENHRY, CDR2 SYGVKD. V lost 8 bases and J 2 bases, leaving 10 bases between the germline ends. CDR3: CAIGSGTYEQYF. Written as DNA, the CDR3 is TGTGCCATCGGGAGCGGAACCTACGAGCAGTACTTC.

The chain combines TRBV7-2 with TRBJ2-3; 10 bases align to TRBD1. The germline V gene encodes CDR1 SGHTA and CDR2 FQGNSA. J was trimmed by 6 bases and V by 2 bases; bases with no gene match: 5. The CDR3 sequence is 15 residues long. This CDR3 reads CASSLSTGGYDTQYF. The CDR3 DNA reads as TGTGCCAGCAGCTTATCGACAGGGGGCTATGATACGCAGTATTTT. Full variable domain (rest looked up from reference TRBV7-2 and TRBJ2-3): GAGVSQSPSNKVTEKGKDVELRCDPISGHTALYWYRQSLGQGLEFLIYFQGNSAPDKSGLPSDRFSAERTGGSVSTLTIQRTQQEDSAVYLCASSLSTGGYDTQYFGPGTRLTVL.

DNA for the CDR3: TGTGCCAGTAGTCAGGACAGAATCTCTGGGGCCAACGTCCTGACTTTC. This gives the protein CASSQDRISGANVLTF. The chain has TRBV19 and TRBJ2-6; a possible D gene is TRBD1 (6 bases). The germline V gene has CDR1 LNHDA and CDR2 SQIVND (reference sequence). The CDR3 totals 16 residues. Trimming removed 5 bases at V and 0 bases at J, with 11 bases between.

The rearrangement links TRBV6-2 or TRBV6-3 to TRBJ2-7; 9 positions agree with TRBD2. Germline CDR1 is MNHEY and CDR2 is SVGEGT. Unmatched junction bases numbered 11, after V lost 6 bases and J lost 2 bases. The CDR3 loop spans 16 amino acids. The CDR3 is CASSRSIAGAPYEQYF. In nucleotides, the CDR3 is TGTGCCAGCAGCCGAAGCATAGCGGGAGCCCCCTACGAGCAGTACTTC.

As DNA, the CDR3 is TGCGCCAGCAGCCCCTTCCGGGACAGCTCCTACAATGAGCAGTTCTTC. This sequence encodes CASSPFRDSSYNEQFF. The chain couples TRBV5-1 to TRBJ2-1; 7 bases map to TRBD1. The germline V gene encodes CDR1 SGHRS and CDR2 YFSETQ. The V gene end was trimmed by 4 bases and the J gene end by 0 bases; junction bases not matched to a gene: 7. The CDR3 is 16 residues long.

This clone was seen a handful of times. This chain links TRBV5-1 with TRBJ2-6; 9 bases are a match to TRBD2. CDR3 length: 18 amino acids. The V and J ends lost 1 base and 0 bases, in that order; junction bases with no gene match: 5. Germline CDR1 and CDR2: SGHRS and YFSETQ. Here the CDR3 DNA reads TGCGCCAGCAGCTTGAGTGGTAGCGGGAGCTCTGGGGCCAACGTCCTGACTTTC. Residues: CASSLSGSGSSGANVLTF.

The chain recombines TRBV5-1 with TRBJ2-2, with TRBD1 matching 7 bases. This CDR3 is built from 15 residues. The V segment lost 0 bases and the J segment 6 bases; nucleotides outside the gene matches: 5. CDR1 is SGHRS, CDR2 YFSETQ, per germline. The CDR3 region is CASSLAPQGAGELFF. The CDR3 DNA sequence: TGCGCCAGCAGCTTGGCACCTCAGGGGGCCGGGGAGCTGTTTTTT.

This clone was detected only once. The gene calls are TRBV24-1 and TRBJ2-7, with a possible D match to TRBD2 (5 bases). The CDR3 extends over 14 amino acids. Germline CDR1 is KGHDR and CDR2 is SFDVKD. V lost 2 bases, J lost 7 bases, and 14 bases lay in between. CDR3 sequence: CATSDSTRAGEQYF. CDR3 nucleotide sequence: TGTGCCACCAGTGATTCTACTAGGGCCGGGGAGCAGTACTTC.

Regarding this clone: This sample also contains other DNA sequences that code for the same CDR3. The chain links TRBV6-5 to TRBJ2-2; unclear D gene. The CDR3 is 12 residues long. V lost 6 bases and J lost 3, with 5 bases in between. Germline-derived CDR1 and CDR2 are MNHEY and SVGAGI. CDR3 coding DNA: TGTGCCAGCAGAAGAGACACCGGGGAGCTGTTTTTT. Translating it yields CASRRDTGELFF.

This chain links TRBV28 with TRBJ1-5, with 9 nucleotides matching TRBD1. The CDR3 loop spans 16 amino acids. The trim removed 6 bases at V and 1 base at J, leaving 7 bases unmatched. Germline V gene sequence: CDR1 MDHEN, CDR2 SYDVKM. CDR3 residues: CASSPDRGESNQPQHF. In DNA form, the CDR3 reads TGTGCCAGCAGCCCTGACAGGGGGGAGAGCAATCAGCCCCAGCATTTT. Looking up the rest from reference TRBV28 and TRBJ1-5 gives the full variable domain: DVKVTQSSRYLVKRTGEKVFLECVQDMDHENMFWYRQDPGLGLRLIYFSYDVKMKEKGDIPEGYSVSREKKERFSLILESASTNQTSMYLCASSPDRGESNQPQHFGDGTRLSIL.